These T cell receptor beta chains were read from a single sample in a study of shared clonotypes between healthy human individuals. Libraries were prepared by immunoSEQ multiplex PCR; TCRdb keeps only in-frame clonotypes and omits some of them. The data hold some 2.3 million clones, with approximately 93% observed a single time. The specimen was naive CD4+ T cells from PBMCs. Receptors were obtained from a man younger than 30 in good health. Some clones in this sample may be carry-over from other donors' samples. The CDR3 runs from the conserved cysteine through the conserved F or W. The D gene is left open where the match is weak. Size tells how often a clone was seen (once, few, many) or the class of an expanded clone, and some rows leave it out.

clone size | D gene | CDR3 length | J gene | V gene | CDR3 protein | CDR3 DNA
NA | NA | 15 | TRBJ1-1 | TRBV19 | CASSIGQQGNTEAFF | TGTGCCAGTAGTATCGGGCAGCAGGGGAACACTGAAGCTTTCTTT
NA | NA | 12 | TRBJ2-2 | TRBV11-2 | CASSYLIGELFF | TGTGCCAGCAGCTATTTGATCGGGGAGCTGTTTTTT
NA | NA | 15 | TRBJ2-6 | TRBV6-5 | CASSYSVTGANVLTF | TGTGCCAGCAGTTACTCGGTCACTGGGGCCAACGTCCTGACTTTC
NA | NA | 12 | TRBJ2-5 | TRBV5-6 | CASSLDWETQYF | TGTGCCAGCAGCTTGGATTGGGAGACCCAGTACTTC
NA | NA | 15 | TRBJ2-2 | TRBV2 | CASSGSGKNTGELFF | TGTGCCAGCAGTGGTAGCGGAAAGAACACCGGGGAGCTGTTTTTT
NA | NA | 12 | TRBJ2-7 | TRBV6-1 | CASSLQSDEQYF | TGTGCCAGCAGTTTACAGTCTGACGAGCAGTACTTC
once | NA | 14 | TRBJ2-1 | TRBV28 | CASWAGSSYNEQFF | TGTGCCAGCTGGGCGGGAAGCTCCTACAATGAGCAGTTCTTC
few | NA | 14 | TRBJ2-2 | TRBV5-1 | CASSFGENTGELFF | TGCGCCAGCAGCTTTGGCGAGAACACCGGGGAGCTGTTTTTT
NA | NA | 13 | TRBJ1-1 | TRBV7-8 | CASSLRQGTEAFF | TGTGCCAGCAGCTTAAGGCAGGGTACTGAAGCTTTCTTT
NA | NA | 15 | TRBJ1-1 | TRBV6-5 | CASTSSLVGWAEAFF | TGTGCCAGCACCTCCTCCCTTGTGGGCTGGGCTGAAGCTTTCTTT
NA | NA | 13 | TRBJ1-1 | TRBV6-5 | CASSYTGGSEAFF | TGTGCCAGCAGTTACACCGGGGGATCTGAAGCTTTCTTT
NA | NA | 14 | TRBJ2-4 | TRBV5-1 | CASSGGDSKNIQYF | TGCGCCAGCAGCGGTGGGGACTCAAAAAACATTCAGTACTTC
NA | NA | 19 | TRBJ1-2 | TRBV5-4 | CASSYKRGGRGEGEYGYTF | TGTGCCAGCAGTTATAAGCGAGGAGGAAGGGGAGAAGGAGAGTATGGCTACACCTTC
NA | NA | 16 | TRBJ2-1 | TRBV7-3 | CASSLMGAAGNNEQFF | TGTGCCAGCAGCTTAATGGGGGCGGCAGGAAACAATGAGCAGTTCTTC